This T cell receptor beta chain was obtained from a study of beta chain features in type 1 diabetes. Study-level information: Similarity in age, gender and cell yields was seen between patients and healthy donors.

This clone was seen more than once but under ten times. V was trimmed by 6 bases and J by 6 bases, leaving 16 bases between them. Per germline, CDR1 LNHDA and CDR2 SQIVND (reference sequence). This CDR3 comprises 14 residues. Expressed TCRB transcripts were sequenced because the entire RNA isolate underwent reverse transcription. Some clones are missing from TCRdb's copy, which holds only in-frame ones; the method was immunoSEQ multiplex PCR. The sample contains around 150,000 clones, about 8.1% of which appear only once. Sequenced sample: central memory CD4+ T cells from blood. The clonotype originates from a man aged 18 to 35 in good health. This sequence joins TRBV19 and TRBJ2-3, with a possible D match to TRBD2 (6 bases). CDR3 nucleotides: TGTGCCAGTAGATGGCGGGATGTGAGCGATACGCAGTATTTT. Translated: CASRWRDVSDTQYF.